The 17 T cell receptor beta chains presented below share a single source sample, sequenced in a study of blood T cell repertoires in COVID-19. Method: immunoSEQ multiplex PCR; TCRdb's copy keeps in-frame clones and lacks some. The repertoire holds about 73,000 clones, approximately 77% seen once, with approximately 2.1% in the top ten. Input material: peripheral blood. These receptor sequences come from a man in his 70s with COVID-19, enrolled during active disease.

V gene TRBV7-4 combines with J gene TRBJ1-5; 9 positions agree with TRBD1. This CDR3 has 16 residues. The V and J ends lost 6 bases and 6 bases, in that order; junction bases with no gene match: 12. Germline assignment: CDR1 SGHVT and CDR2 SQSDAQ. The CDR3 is CASSPTGTGIRQPQHF. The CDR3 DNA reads TGTGCCAGCAGTCCGACCGGGACAGGGATTCGTCAGCCCCAGCATTTT. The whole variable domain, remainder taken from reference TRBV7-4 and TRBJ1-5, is GAGVSQSPRYKVAKRGRDVALRCDSISGHVTLYWYRQTLGQGSEVLTYSQSDAQRDKSGRPSGRFSAERPERSVSTLKIQRTEQGDSAVYLCASSPTGTGIRQPQHFGDGTRLSIL.

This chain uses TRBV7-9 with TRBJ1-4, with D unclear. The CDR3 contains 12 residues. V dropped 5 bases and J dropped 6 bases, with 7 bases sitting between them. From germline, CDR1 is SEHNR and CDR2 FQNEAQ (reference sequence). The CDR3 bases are TGTGCCAGCAGCGTTAGAGATGAAAAACTGTTTTTT. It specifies CASSVRDEKLFF.

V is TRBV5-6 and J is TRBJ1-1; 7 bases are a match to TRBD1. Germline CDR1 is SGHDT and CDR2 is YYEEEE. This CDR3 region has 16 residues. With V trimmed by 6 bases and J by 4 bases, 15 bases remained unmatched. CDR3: CASILRQGWRGTEAFF. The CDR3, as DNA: TGTGCCAGCATCCTGAGACAGGGCTGGCGGGGCACTGAAGCTTTCTTT.

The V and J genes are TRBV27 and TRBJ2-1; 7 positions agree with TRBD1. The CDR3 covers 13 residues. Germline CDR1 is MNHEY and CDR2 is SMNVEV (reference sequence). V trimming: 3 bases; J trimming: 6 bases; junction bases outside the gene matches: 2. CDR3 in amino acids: CASSFGQVNEQFF. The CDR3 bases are TGTGCCAGCAGTTTTGGACAGGTCAATGAGCAGTTCTTC.

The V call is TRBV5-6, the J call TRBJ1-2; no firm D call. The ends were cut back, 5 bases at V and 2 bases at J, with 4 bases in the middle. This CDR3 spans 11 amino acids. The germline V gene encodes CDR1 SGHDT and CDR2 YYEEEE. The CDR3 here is CASSLNYGYTF. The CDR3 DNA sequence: TGTGCCAGCAGTCTAAACTATGGCTACACCTTC.

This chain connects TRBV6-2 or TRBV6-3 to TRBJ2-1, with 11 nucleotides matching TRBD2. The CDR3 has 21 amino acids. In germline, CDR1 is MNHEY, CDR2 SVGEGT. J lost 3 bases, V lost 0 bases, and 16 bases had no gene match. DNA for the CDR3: TGTGCCAGCAGTTACTCGATAAGGGAAATCCTAGCGGGAGGCCTCTACAATGAGCAGTTCTTC. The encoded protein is CASSYSIREILAGGLYNEQFF.

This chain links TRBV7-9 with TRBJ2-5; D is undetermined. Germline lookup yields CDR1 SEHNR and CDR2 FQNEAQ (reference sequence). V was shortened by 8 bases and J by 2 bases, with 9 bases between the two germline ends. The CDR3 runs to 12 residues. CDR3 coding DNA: TGTGCCAGCTCCCGGTCTCAAGAGACCCAGTACTTC. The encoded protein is CASSRSQETQYF.

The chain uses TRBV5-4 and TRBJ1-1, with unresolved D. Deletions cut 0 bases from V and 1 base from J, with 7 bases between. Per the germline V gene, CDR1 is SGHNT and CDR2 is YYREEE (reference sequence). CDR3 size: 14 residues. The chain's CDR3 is CASSLGSRNTEAFF. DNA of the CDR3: TGTGCCAGCAGCTTGGGGTCGAGGAACACTGAAGCTTTCTTT.

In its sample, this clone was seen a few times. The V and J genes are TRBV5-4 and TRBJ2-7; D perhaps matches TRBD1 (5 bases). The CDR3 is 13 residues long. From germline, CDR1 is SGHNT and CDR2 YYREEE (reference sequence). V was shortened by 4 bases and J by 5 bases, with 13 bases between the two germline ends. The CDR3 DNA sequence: TGTGCCAGCAGCCGACAGTGGGGCGACGAGCAGTACTTC. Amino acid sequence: CASSRQWGDEQYF.

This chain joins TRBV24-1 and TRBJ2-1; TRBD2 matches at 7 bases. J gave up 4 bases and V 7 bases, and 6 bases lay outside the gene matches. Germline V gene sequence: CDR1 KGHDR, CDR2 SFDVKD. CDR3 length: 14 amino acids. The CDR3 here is CATRRSGDYNEQFF. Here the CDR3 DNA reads TGTGCCACCAGGAGAAGCGGGGATTACAATGAGCAGTTCTTC.

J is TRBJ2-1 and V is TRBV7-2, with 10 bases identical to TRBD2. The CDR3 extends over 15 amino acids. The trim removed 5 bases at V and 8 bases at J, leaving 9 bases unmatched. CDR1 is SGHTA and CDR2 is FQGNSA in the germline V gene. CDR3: CASSRRDSGRYEQFF. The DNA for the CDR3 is TGTGCCAGCAGCCGCCGAGATAGCGGGAGGTATGAGCAGTTCTTC.

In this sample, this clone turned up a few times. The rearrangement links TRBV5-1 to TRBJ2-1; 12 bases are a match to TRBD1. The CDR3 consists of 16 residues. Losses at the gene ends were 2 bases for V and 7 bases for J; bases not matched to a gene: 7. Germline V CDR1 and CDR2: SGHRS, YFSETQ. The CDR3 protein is CASSLSGTGGKNEQFF. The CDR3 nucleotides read TGCGCCAGCAGCTTATCCGGGACAGGGGGCAAGAATGAGCAGTTCTTC.

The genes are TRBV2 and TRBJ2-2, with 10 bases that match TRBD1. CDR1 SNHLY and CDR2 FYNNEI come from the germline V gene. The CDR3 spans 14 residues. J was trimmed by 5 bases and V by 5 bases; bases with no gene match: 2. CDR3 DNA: TGTGCCAGCAGTAGACAGGGGGCGACCGGGGAGCTGTTTTTT. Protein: CASSRQGATGELFF.

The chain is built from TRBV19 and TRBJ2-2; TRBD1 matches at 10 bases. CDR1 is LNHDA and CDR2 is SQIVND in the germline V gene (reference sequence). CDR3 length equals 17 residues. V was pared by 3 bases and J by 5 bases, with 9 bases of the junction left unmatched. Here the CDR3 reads CASSIHGTGDGTGELFF. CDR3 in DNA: TGTGCCAGTAGTATTCACGGGACAGGGGATGGGACCGGGGAGCTGTTTTTT.

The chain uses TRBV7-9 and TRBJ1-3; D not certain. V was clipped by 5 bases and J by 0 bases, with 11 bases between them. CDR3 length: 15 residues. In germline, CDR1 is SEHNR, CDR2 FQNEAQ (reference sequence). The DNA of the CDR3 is TGTGCCAGCAGCCTACCCAGCGGCTCTGGAAACACCATATATTTT. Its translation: CASSLPSGSGNTIYF. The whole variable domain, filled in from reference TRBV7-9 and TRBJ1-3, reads DTGVSQNPRHKITKRGQNVTFRCDPISEHNRLYWYRQTLGQGPEFLTYFQNEAQLEKSRLLSDRFSAERPKGSFSTLEIQRTEQGDSAMYLCASSLPSGSGNTIYFGEGSWLTVV.

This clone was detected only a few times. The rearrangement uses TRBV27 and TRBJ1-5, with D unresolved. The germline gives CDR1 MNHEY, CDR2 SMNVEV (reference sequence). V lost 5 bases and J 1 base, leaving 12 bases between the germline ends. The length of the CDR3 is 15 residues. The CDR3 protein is CASSRGRVSNQPQHF. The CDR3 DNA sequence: TGTGCCAGCAGTCGAGGGAGAGTGAGCAATCAGCCCCAGCATTTT.

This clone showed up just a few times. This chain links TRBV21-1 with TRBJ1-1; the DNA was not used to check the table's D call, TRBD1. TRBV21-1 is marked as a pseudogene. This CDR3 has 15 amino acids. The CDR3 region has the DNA TGTGCCAGCAGAGACAGGGACCCGATGAACACTGAAGCTTTCTTT. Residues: CASRDRDPMNTEAFF.